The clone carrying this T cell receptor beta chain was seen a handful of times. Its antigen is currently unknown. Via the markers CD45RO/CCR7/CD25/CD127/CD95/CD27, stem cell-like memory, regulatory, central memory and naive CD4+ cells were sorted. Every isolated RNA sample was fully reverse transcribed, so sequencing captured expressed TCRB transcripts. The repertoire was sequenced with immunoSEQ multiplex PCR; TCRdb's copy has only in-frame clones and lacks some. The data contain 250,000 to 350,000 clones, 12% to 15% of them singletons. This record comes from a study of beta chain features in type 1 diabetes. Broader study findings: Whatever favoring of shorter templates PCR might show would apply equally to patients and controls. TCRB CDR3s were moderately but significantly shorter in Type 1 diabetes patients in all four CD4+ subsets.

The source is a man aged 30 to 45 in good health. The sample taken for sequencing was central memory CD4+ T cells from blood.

CDR3 region: CASSSKLSTGNTIYF. The CDR3 nucleotides are TGTGCCAGCAGCTCTAAGCTATCTACTGGAAACACCATATATTTT. This chain joins TRBV7-2 and TRBJ1-3; no definite D call. V shed 4 bases and J shed 2 bases, with 12 bases lying between them. The germline gives CDR1 SGHTA, CDR2 FQGNSA. CDR3 length equals 15 residues. Supplemented by reference TRBV7-2 and TRBJ1-3, the full variable domain reads GAGVSQSPSNKVTEKGKDVELRCDPISGHTALYWYRQSLGQGLEFLIYFQGNSAPDKSGLPSDRFSAERTGGSVSTLTIQRTQQEDSAVYLCASSSKLSTGNTIYFGEGSWLTVV.